This TCR beta chain was captured in a study of cytomegalovirus exposure and HLA in healthy donors. Study-wide context: Drawn from HLA-typed donors, about 85 million unique TCRs were held in an early data release. Study-wide findings and caveats: A few CMV-associated chains proved CMV antigen-specific in vitro. TCR beta sequences reportedly predicted most subjects' HLA-A and HLA-B alleles accurately.

This CDR3 region has 14 residues. Germline CDR1 is LNHDA and CDR2 is SQIVND (reference sequence). Trimming cost V 4 bases and J 4 bases; bases outside gene matches: 2. Regarding this clone: Its cognate antigen is unknown.

PCR primers comprised 60 Vbeta and 13 Jbeta primers. Produced via immunoSEQ multiplex PCR; TCRdb's table is partial and in-frame only. The profile covers under 200,000 clones, with 75% to 90% appearing a single time and roughly 0.33% taken by the ten largest. This receptor was obtained from a woman aged 30 to 39 in good health and CMV-seronegative. V and J are TRBV19 and TRBJ2-1, with 9 nucleotides matching TRBD2. Sequencing input: PBMCs. The CDR3 is CASSTLAGYNEQFF. DNA for the CDR3: TGTGCCAGTAGTACACTAGCGGGTTACAATGAGCAGTTCTTC.